Shown below are 10 T cell receptor beta chains from a single sample sequenced in a study of OX40 agonist ivuxolimab in advanced cancers. The protocol was immunoSEQ multiplex PCR, while the TCRdb copy is restricted to in-frame clones and leaves out a portion. Among around 97,000 clones, 84% were seen once, and the ten largest hold around 5.9%. The sequences come from CD4+ or CD8+ T cells sorted from blood, collected in a trial of the OX40 agonist ivuxolimab. The receptor source for this set is an adult with an advanced solid tumor such as melanoma, head and neck, liver or kidney cancer.

The rearrangement links TRBV11-2 to TRBJ2-1; maybe TRBD2 (7 bases). Germline loops: CDR1 SGHAT, CDR2 FQNNGV. This CDR3 comprises 18 residues. V was pared by 6 bases and J by 5 bases, with 26 bases between. This CDR3 is CASSRTGLTRERDNEQFF. In DNA, the CDR3 is TGTGCCAGCAGTCGTACAGGGTTAACGCGGGAGAGAGACAATGAGCAGTTCTTC.

The chain couples TRBV9 to TRBJ2-1; 12 positions match TRBD1. Germline CDR1 and CDR2: SGDLS and YYNGEE. This CDR3 contains 15 residues. Germline trimming cut 3 bases from V and 8 bases from J; bases unmatched to any gene: 6. The CDR3 region has the DNA TGTGCCAGCAGCGCCCCGGGACAGGGGGCCTATGAGCAGTTCTTC. Its protein is CASSAPGQGAYEQFF.

This chain uses TRBV5-6 with TRBJ2-5; TRBD2 is a possible D gene (5 bases). Gene TRBJ2-7 matches the end of the DNA better, so the J call may be wrong. CDR3 size: 14 residues. Germline V lookup: CDR1 SGHDT, CDR2 YYEEEE. The CDR3 bases are TGTGCCAGCAGCTTGGGAGGGAACCCCTACGAGCAGTACTTC. This sequence encodes CASSLGGNPYEQYF.

V gene TRBV7-2 combines with J gene TRBJ1-1, with D uncertain. CDR3 size: 13 residues. Germline lookup yields CDR1 SGHTA and CDR2 FQGNSA. Trimming took 3 bases from V and 3 from J, leaving 8 bases between them. The CDR3 DNA follows: TGTGCCAGCAGCTTGACGGATTACACTGAAGCTTTCTTT. It specifies CASSLTDYTEAFF.

The chain joins TRBV7-9 to TRBJ2-2, with unresolved D. Germline CDR1 reads SEHNR; CDR2 reads FQNEAQ (reference sequence). This CDR3 is 10 amino acids long. The V end was cut by 10 bases, the J end by 3 bases, with 3 bases between. The CDR3 DNA sequence: TGTGCCACGTACACCGGGGAGCTGTTTTTT. Its protein product is CATYTGELFF.

V is TRBV6-5 and J is TRBJ1-1, with D unresolved. The length of the CDR3 is 14 residues. Germline CDR1 is MNHEY and CDR2 is SVGAGI. The V end was cut by 6 bases, the J end by 1 base, with 12 bases between. CDR3 DNA: TGTGCCAGCAGCACCTCCCGGGAGAACACTGAAGCTTTCTTT. Protein: CASSTSRENTEAFF.

The chain uses TRBV2 and TRBJ1-3, with 8 bases that match TRBD1. V was clipped by 1 base and J by 0 bases; unmatched bases: 8. CDR3 length: 18 residues. CDR1 is SNHLY, CDR2 FYNNEI, per germline. CDR3: CASSEGGDRLSSGNTIYF. DNA of the CDR3: TGTGCCAGCAGTGAAGGTGGGGACAGGCTTTCCTCTGGAAACACCATATATTTT.

The V gene is TRBV7-2, the J gene TRBJ1-2; 8 bases fit TRBD1. The CDR3 is 13 residues long. CDR1 is SGHTA and CDR2 is FQGNSA in the germline V gene. V shed 6 bases and J 6 bases; nucleotides not matched to a gene: 6. CDR3 in amino acids: CASSFPGGNGYTF. The CDR3, as DNA: TGTGCCAGCAGTTTCCCAGGGGGCAATGGCTACACCTTC.

The chain has TRBV19 and TRBJ2-6; D perhaps matches TRBD1 (6 bases). V lost 10 bases and J 4 bases, leaving 17 bases between the germline ends. The CDR3 length is 15 residues. Germline CDR1 is LNHDA and CDR2 is SQIVND (reference sequence). The CDR3 DNA reads as TGTGCCACACAGGGTCCCCCGACCGGGGCCAACGTCCTGACTTTC. This gives the protein CATQGPPTGANVLTF.

The chain couples TRBV6-4 to TRBJ1-1, with TRBD1 identical over 8 bases. The CDR3 has 14 amino acids. Germline CDR1 MRHNA, CDR2 SNTAGT. After removal of 3 bases from V and 4 bases from J, the junction contained 4 bases not matched to a gene. The CDR3 protein is CASSETGVSTEAFF. CDR3 bases: TGTGCCAGCAGTGAGACAGGGGTGAGCACTGAAGCTTTCTTT.